This entry lists 27 T cell receptor beta chains sequenced from one sample in a study of post-analysis software for immune sequencing data (dated by TCRdb to between 2015 and 2017). The full study reports these points: Patients showed significantly higher frequencies than controls for five TRBV segments, among them TRBV5-6, TRBV5-1 and TRBV20-1.

No antigens are known for them. Libraries were made using PCR. These reads were obtained on an Illumina HiSeq 2500. To reduce PCR and sequencing biases, unique molecular identifiers were built into the TCR beta cDNA libraries. The public reads were reprocessed in TCRdb via fastp at Q25 and MiXCR, keeping in-frame beta chains. Records with the same CDR3 protein are collapsed into one entry carrying the most frequent genes and DNA. In this sample the table shows hundreds of thousands of distinct CDR3 sequences, 55% to 60% of which occur a single time. The ten largest make up over 9% of the sample. What was sequenced was blood. These receptors originate from a girl aged 2 to 10 with multiple sclerosis.

The gene calls are TRBV2 and TRBJ1-2; 7 nucleotides line up with TRBD1. Germline V gene data show CDR1 as SNHLY and CDR2 as FYNNEI. V was pared by 6 bases and J by 3 bases, with 1 base of the junction left unmatched. CDR3 size: 12 residues. Written as DNA, the CDR3 is TGTGCCAGCAGGCAGGGGGACTATGGCTACACCTTC. It specifies CASRQGDYGYTF.

This rearrangement joins TRBV5-4 to TRBJ1-1, with TRBD1 matching 9 bases. The CDR3 spans 15 residues. After removal of 3 bases from V and 3 bases from J, the junction contained 6 bases not matched to a gene. The V gene's germline CDR1 is SGHNT and CDR2 YYREEE (reference sequence). CDR3 in amino acids: CASSSGQGVDTEAFF. DNA of the CDR3: TGTGCCAGCAGCTCGGGACAGGGAGTCGACACTGAAGCTTTCTTT.

The rearrangement links TRBV5-6 to TRBJ2-7, with TRBD1 identical over 9 bases. The V and J ends lost 5 bases and 1 base, in that order; junction bases with no gene match: 4. Germline-derived CDR1 and CDR2 are SGHDT and YYEEEE. The CDR3 contains 14 residues. The CDR3 region is CASRGTGISYEQYF. CDR3 in DNA: TGTGCCAGCAGAGGGACAGGGATATCCTACGAGCAGTACTTC.

V usage is TRBV20-1 and J usage is TRBJ2-7; D remains ambiguous. The germline V gene encodes CDR1 DFQATT and CDR2 SNEGSKA (reference sequence). CDR3 size: 15 residues. The V and J ends lost 3 bases and 0 bases respectively, with 15 bases between them. The chain's CDR3 is CSASPPRLSSYEQYF. CDR3 DNA: TGCAGTGCTAGCCCCCCCCGTCTGAGCTCCTACGAGCAGTACTTC.

The chain joins TRBV5-1 to TRBJ1-2; TRBD1 aligns across 10 bases. The junction had 11 bases not matched to a gene; V was cut back by 3 bases and J by 3 bases. The CDR3 covers 17 residues. The V gene's germline CDR1 is SGHRS and CDR2 YFSETQ. CDR3 in amino acids: CASSSWTGGSSHYGYTF. The CDR3 DNA is TGCGCCAGCAGCTCATGGACAGGGGGATCCTCGCACTATGGCTACACCTTC. Full variable domain (missing parts from reference TRBV5-1 and TRBJ1-2): KAGVTQTPRYLIKTRGQQVTLSCSPISGHRSVSWYQQTPGQGLQFLFEYFSETQRNKGNFPGRFSGRQFSNSRSEMNVSTLELGDSALYLCASSSWTGGSSHYGYTFGSGTRLTVV.

The CDR3 protein is CASSPTGPPYEQYF. CDR3 DNA: TGTGCCAGCAGCCCAACCGGGCCACCCTACGAGCAGTACTTC. This rearrangement joins TRBV9 to TRBJ2-7; D gene unclear. There are 14 residues in the CDR3. The germline V gene has CDR1 SGDLS and CDR2 YYNGEE. Trimming removed 4 bases from V and 2 bases from J, with 13 bases in between. The full variable domain, with the rest looked up from reference TRBV9 and TRBJ2-7, is DSGVTQTPKHLITATGQRVTLRCSPRSGDLSVYWYQQSLDQGLQFLIQYYNGEERAKGNILERFSAQQFPDLHSELNLSSLELGDSALYFCASSPTGPPYEQYFGPGTRLTVT.

V usage is TRBV2 and J usage is TRBJ2-7; D tentatively reads TRBD1 or TRBD2 (6 bases each). Trimming stripped 8 bases from V and 4 bases from J, with 12 bases between. The CDR3 runs 12 residues. Germline V gives CDR1 SNHLY, CDR2 FYNNEI. CDR3 sequence reads: CASLGGLYEQYF. CDR3 in DNA: TGTGCCAGCTTGGGGGGCCTTTACGAGCAGTACTTC. The complete variable domain, with remaining parts taken from reference TRBV2 and TRBJ2-7, reads EPEVTQTPSHQVTQMGQEVILRCVPISNHLYFYWYRQILGQKVEFLVSFYNNEISEKSEIFDDQFSVERPDGSNFTLKIRSTKLEDSAMYFCASLGGLYEQYFGPGTRLTVT.

The rearrangement joins TRBV29-1 to TRBJ1-2; D gene unclear. CDR1 is SQVTM and CDR2 is ANQGSEA in the germline V gene. This CDR3 contains 14 residues. V lost 0 bases, J lost 8 bases, and 16 bases lay in between. The CDR3, as DNA: TGCAGCGTTGAAGAAACGACGGATGCAAGAGGCTACACCTTC. Translation: CSVEETTDARGYTF.

Concerning this clonotype itself: As the CDR3 is not closed by the conserved phenylalanine or tryptophan, this likely results from a read error. This chain joins TRBV10-3 and TRBJ2-5; maybe TRBD1 (6 bases). The DNA end is a closer match to TRBJ2-7, so the J assignment may be wrong. CDR1 ENHRY and CDR2 SYGVKD come from the germline V gene. CDR3 length: 13 amino acids. The CDR3: CAISGQDSYEQYC. The DNA for the CDR3 is TGTGCCATCAGTGGACAGGATTCCTACGAGCAGTACTGC.

The rearrangement uses TRBV27 and TRBJ2-5; TRBD2 is a possible D gene (6 bases). CDR1 is MNHEY, CDR2 SMNVEV, per germline (reference sequence). The CDR3 extends over 14 amino acids. Between the trimmed V and J ends, which lost 5 bases and 5 bases, there was a span of 15 bases. The CDR3: CASSRGPAGETQYF. CDR3 DNA: TGTGCCAGCAGTCGGGGCCCGGCGGGGGAGACCCAGTACTTC.

The chain is built from TRBV6-5 and TRBJ2-4, with 7 positions matching TRBD1. The tail of the sequence fits TRBJ2-7 better, so the J call may be wrong. Germline V gene lookup returns CDR1 MNHEY and CDR2 SVGAGI. The CDR3 sequence is 14 residues long. CDR3 amino acids: CASSPGTAGYEQYF. In DNA form, the CDR3 reads TGTGCCAGCAGTCCCGGGACAGCCGGGTACGAGCAGTACTTC.

This clonotype has at least ten counts. J is TRBJ2-4 and V is TRBV6-2 or TRBV6-3; D perhaps matches TRBD1 (6 bases). V was trimmed by 7 bases and J by 10 bases, leaving 17 bases between them. The CDR3 totals 13 residues. Germline assignment: CDR1 MNHEY and CDR2 SVGEGT. The CDR3 DNA sequence: TGTGCCAGCAACTTACAGGGTTTAGGGATTCAGTACTTC. Translated, it gives CASNLQGLGIQYF.

V and J are TRBV29-1 and TRBJ2-1; 8 positions agree with TRBD1. The junction had 13 bases not matched to a gene; V was cut back by 0 bases and J by 12 bases. CDR3 size: 15 residues. Germline CDR1 SQVTM, CDR2 ANQGSEA. The CDR3 protein is CSVEDPGTGGLPQFF. The DNA of the CDR3 is TGCAGCGTTGAAGATCCCGGGACAGGCGGCCTACCGCAGTTCTTC.

This sequence joins TRBV20-1 and TRBJ2-3, with 7 bases matching TRBD1. Germline V gene lookup returns CDR1 DFQATT and CDR2 SNEGSKA (reference sequence). This CDR3 has 14 residues. With V trimmed by 4 bases and J by 2 bases, 6 bases remained unmatched. Here the CDR3 DNA reads TGCAGTGCTAACCGGGACAGTGCCACAGATACGCAGTATTTT. Residues: CSANRDSATDTQYF.

The rearrangement links TRBV5-1 to TRBJ2-5, with 12 bases fitting TRBD2. The end of the DNA fits TRBJ2-7 better, so the J call may be wrong. Germline lookup yields CDR1 SGHRS and CDR2 YFSETQ. The CDR3 contains 16 residues. The CDR3: CASSLSLAGGIYEQYF. Written as DNA, the CDR3 is TGCGCCAGCAGCTTGAGTCTAGCGGGAGGGATCTACGAGCAGTACTTC.

The chain employs TRBV7-2 and TRBJ2-4; tentatively, D is TRBD2 (6 bases). The CDR3 has 15 amino acids. Germline CDR1 SGHTA, CDR2 FQGNSA. V was cut by 2 bases and J by 3 bases, with 11 bases left in between. The CDR3 coding sequence is TGTGCCAGCAGCTTAAGGAGGGGACTCAAAAACATTCAGTACTTC. Encoded protein: CASSLRRGLKNIQYF.

J is TRBJ2-7 and V is TRBV20-1; D gene unclear. The V gene lost 3 bases and the J gene lost 4 bases, with 10 bases spanning the gap. The CDR3 loop spans 12 amino acids. From germline, CDR1 is DFQATT and CDR2 SNEGSKA (reference sequence). As DNA, the CDR3 is TGCAGTGCTAGGGCGGCAATTTACGAGCAGTACTTC. Translation: CSARAAIYEQYF.

Remarks on this clonotype: One junction end disagrees with the germline gene, perhaps due to a read error. The V gene is TRBV12-3 or TRBV12-4, the J gene TRBJ2-1; D is perhaps TRBD2 (5 bases). This CDR3 has 15 residues. CDR3 region: CASSFGGPKYNGQFF. The CDR3 DNA is TGTGCCAGCAGTTTCGGCGGGCCGAAATACAATGGGCAGTTCTTC.

The V gene is TRBV10-3, the J gene TRBJ2-6, with a possible D match to TRBD2 (6 bases). V lost 6 bases and J lost 0, with 12 bases in between. CDR3 size: 16 residues. Germline loops: CDR1 ENHRY, CDR2 SYGVKD. As DNA, the CDR3 is TGTGCCATCAGCGATGGGACTTCCTCTGGGGCCAACGTCCTGACTTTC. Its protein product is CAISDGTSSGANVLTF.

The chain links TRBV20-1 to TRBJ1-1; 8 positions match TRBD1. J lost 11 bases, V lost 5 bases, and 16 bases had no gene match. Germline CDR1 and CDR2: DFQATT and SNEGSKA (reference sequence). The length of the CDR3 is 14 residues. This chain's CDR3 is CSAGRTGQITAAFF. The CDR3 DNA reads TGCAGTGCTGGAAGGACAGGGCAGATAACCGCGGCTTTCTTT.

The genes are TRBV12-3 or TRBV12-4 and TRBJ2-2; 8 positions agree with TRBD1. The length of the CDR3 is 12 residues. J lost 15 bases, V lost 5 bases, and 8 bases had no gene match. CDR3 sequence (DNA): TGTGCCAGCAGTCAAACAGGGGGATGGGTGTTTTTT. Its protein product is CASSQTGGWVFF.

V and J are TRBV6-6 and TRBJ2-3, with 11 bases lining up with TRBD2. The CDR3 runs 16 residues. Germline CDR1 MNHNY, CDR2 SVGAGI (reference sequence). Trimming at V came to 5 bases and at J to 5 bases, leaving 9 bases not matched to a gene. The CDR3 protein is CASSTSSGGWVDTQYF. In nucleotides, the CDR3 is TGTGCCAGCAGTACCTCTAGCGGGGGGTGGGTAGATACGCAGTATTTT.

The rearrangement joins TRBV5-6 to TRBJ2-5; D uncertain. The CDR3 totals 13 residues. The germline V gene has CDR1 SGHDT and CDR2 YYEEEE. V gave up 4 bases and J gave up 5 bases, with 12 bases separating them. As DNA, the CDR3 is TGTGCCAGCAGCCTCAGGACCGGCGAGACCCAGTACTTC. This gives the protein CASSLRTGETQYF.

This clonotype was detected a few times. This rearrangement joins TRBV10-3 to TRBJ2-5, with D unclear. CDR3 length: 12 residues. Trimming pared 2 bases from V and 3 bases from J, leaving 4 bases between. CDR1 is ENHRY, CDR2 SYGVKD, per germline. The CDR3 region is CAISEVEETQYF. CDR3 sequence (DNA): TGTGCCATCAGTGAGGTTGAAGAGACCCAGTACTTC.

This sequence joins TRBV5-1 and TRBJ1-5; 8 bases are shared with TRBD1. The germline V gene encodes CDR1 SGHRS and CDR2 YFSETQ. There are 14 residues in the CDR3. V was clipped by 0 bases and J by 6 bases; unmatched bases: 2. Here the CDR3 reads CASSLGTGTQPQHF. DNA for the CDR3: TGCGCCAGCAGCTTGGGGACAGGGACTCAGCCCCAGCATTTT.

This sequence joins TRBV7-9 and TRBJ2-1, with D possibly matching TRBD2 (7 bases). The CDR3 has 14 amino acids. V was cut by 1 base and J by 10 bases, with 14 bases left in between. Germline loops: CDR1 SEHNR, CDR2 FQNEAQ (reference sequence). This CDR3 reads CASSLGGGAGEQFF. Here the CDR3 DNA reads TGTGCCAGCAGCTTAGGTGGGGGGGCAGGAGAGCAGTTCTTC. The variable domain in full, completed from reference TRBV7-9 and TRBJ2-1, reads DTGVSQNPRHKITKRGQNVTFRCDPISEHNRLYWYRQTLGQGPEFLTYFQNEAQLEKSRLLSDRFSAERPKGSFSTLEIQRTEQGDSAMYLCASSLGGGAGEQFFGPGTRLTVL.

The chain uses TRBV7-2 and TRBJ2-3, with a possible D match to TRBD1 (6 bases). Germline V CDR1 and CDR2: SGHTA, FQGNSA. The V and J ends lost 5 bases and 3 bases respectively, with 15 bases between them. The CDR3 contains 15 residues. The CDR3 DNA reads as TGTGCCAGCAGCCCCCAGCCCGGACAGACAGATACGCAGTATTTT. This translates into CASSPQPGQTDTQYF.